One and the same sample provided the 14 T cell receptor beta chains below, sequenced in a study of cytomegalovirus exposure and HLA in healthy donors. TCRdb keeps only in-frame clones here, not all; method: immunoSEQ multiplex PCR. The sample has 350,000 or so clones; roughly 85% are singletons. The material sequenced was PBMCs. The receptors shown here come from a young woman in good health and CMV-seronegative.

This sequence joins TRBV4-1 and TRBJ2-2; 11 bases are shared with TRBD2. V lost 2 bases and J lost 4; bases outside the gene matches: 12. The CDR3 has 19 amino acids. Germline V lookup: CDR1 MGHRA, CDR2 YSYEKL. The CDR3, as DNA: TGCGCCAGCAGCCAAATAGGACTAGCGGGCCCCCCGGGCACCGGGGAGCTGTTTTTT. It encodes CASSQIGLAGPPGTGELFF.

The J gene is TRBJ2-7, the V gene TRBV4-3; 7 bases fit TRBD1. With V trimmed by 1 base and J by 6 bases, 6 bases remained unmatched. The germline V gene encodes CDR1 LGHNA and CDR2 YSLEER. The length of the CDR3 is 14 residues. The CDR3 sequence is CASSQVVGGVEQYF. DNA of the CDR3: TGCGCCAGCAGCCAAGTGGTAGGGGGCGTCGAGCAGTACTTC.

This sequence joins TRBV6-5 and TRBJ2-3; weak D call: TRBD1 (8 bases). CDR3 length: 15 amino acids. The V and J ends lost 10 bases and 0 bases respectively, with 17 bases between them. Germline CDR1 MNHEY, CDR2 SVGAGI. The CDR3 is CATLRGDRSTDTQYF. The CDR3 nucleotides are TGTGCCACCCTACGGGGGGACAGGAGCACAGATACGCAGTATTTT.

The chain has TRBV5-1 and TRBJ1-3, with 11 bases lining up with TRBD1. Trimming removed 3 bases from V and 1 base from J; junction bases left unmatched: 6. This CDR3 has 17 residues. From germline, CDR1 is SGHRS and CDR2 YFSETQ. In DNA, the CDR3 is TGCGCCAGCAGCTCGGGACAGGGGGTATATTCTGGAAACACCATATATTTT. Protein sequence: CASSSGQGVYSGNTIYF.

V is TRBV5-4 and J is TRBJ2-2; D gene ambiguous. Looked up from germline, CDR1 is SGHNT and CDR2 is YYREEE (reference sequence). This CDR3 comprises 14 residues. The V end was cut by 2 bases, the J end by 0 bases, with 5 bases between. The CDR3 nucleotides read TGTGCCAGCAGCTTCCTAGCGAACACCGGGGAGCTGTTTTTT. Translation gives CASSFLANTGELFF.

The V and J genes are TRBV29-1 and TRBJ1-2; unclear D gene. The CDR3 consists of 13 residues. V lost 0 bases and J lost 0, with 5 bases in between. Germline V gene lookup returns CDR1 SQVTM and CDR2 ANQGSEA. The CDR3 sequence: CSVEEQTNYGYTF. The CDR3 DNA is TGCAGCGTTGAAGAACAAACTAACTATGGCTACACCTTC.

This clone was detected only a few times. The genes are TRBV4-1 and TRBJ2-4; 16 bases map to TRBD2. The CDR3 consists of 18 residues. Germline V gene data show CDR1 as MGHRA and CDR2 as YSYEKL. V lost 6 bases to trimming and J lost 1 base; unmatched junction nucleotides: 6. CDR3: CASSLGLAGGPAKNIQYF. CDR3 DNA: TGCGCCAGCAGTCTGGGACTAGCGGGAGGGCCGGCCAAAAACATTCAGTACTTC.

The chain joins TRBV5-1 to TRBJ2-2; perhaps TRBD1 as D (5 bases). The CDR3 runs 13 residues. Between the trimmed V and J ends, which lost 4 bases and 4 bases, there was a span of 8 bases. Germline CDR1 reads SGHRS; CDR2 reads YFSETQ. CDR3 DNA sequence: TGCGCCAGCAGCACAGACAGCACCGGGGAGCTGTTTTTT. It encodes CASSTDSTGELFF.

The chain employs TRBV27 and TRBJ2-2, with 11 bases aligning to TRBD1. The CDR3 is 18 amino acids. Trimming cost V 1 base and J 6 bases; bases outside gene matches: 10. CDR1 and CDR2 (germline): MNHEY, SMNVEV (reference sequence). Written as DNA, the CDR3 is TGTGCCAGCAGTTTATATGGACAGGGGGCCCCTGGGGCCGGGGAGCTGTTTTTT. It yields the protein CASSLYGQGAPGAGELFF.

The chain employs TRBV9 and TRBJ1-1, with D uncertain. V lost 4 bases and J lost 9, with 13 bases in between. CDR3 length: 12 residues. Germline V gene sequence: CDR1 SGDLS, CDR2 YYNGEE. CDR3 protein: CASSPGSGKAFF. CDR3 DNA: TGTGCCAGCAGCCCCGGGAGTGGAAAAGCTTTCTTT. The full variable domain, rest sourced from reference TRBV9 and TRBJ1-1, is DSGVTQTPKHLITATGQRVTLRCSPRSGDLSVYWYQQSLDQGLQFLIQYYNGEERAKGNILERFSAQQFPDLHSELNLSSLELGDSALYFCASSPGSGKAFFGQGTRLTVV.

V usage is TRBV4-1 and J usage is TRBJ2-1; 7 nucleotides match TRBD2. J lost 2 bases, V lost 3 bases, and 4 bases had no gene match. Germline V gene lookup returns CDR1 MGHRA and CDR2 YSYEKL. The CDR3 contains 15 residues. The CDR3 nucleotides are TGCGCCAGCAGCCAGGGACTATCTACCTACAATGAGCAGTTCTTC. Protein sequence: CASSQGLSTYNEQFF.

The chain joins TRBV6-5 to TRBJ2-7; the D gene is possibly TRBD1 (6 bases). Germline loops: CDR1 MNHEY, CDR2 SVGAGI. V gave up 0 bases and J gave up 2 bases, with 11 bases separating them. This CDR3 is built from 15 residues. Here the CDR3 DNA reads TGTGCCAGCAGTTACTCGGCAGACAGGACCTACGAGCAGTACTTC. Translating gives CASSYSADRTYEQYF.

The genes are TRBV23-1 and TRBJ2-7; 8 nucleotides line up with TRBD1. TRBV23-1 is classed as an ORF, of uncertain function. V shed 3 bases and J 3 bases; nucleotides not matched to a gene: 13. The CDR3 consists of 17 residues. This CDR3 reads CASSQKRGQGFYYEQYF. In DNA, the CDR3 is TGCGCCAGCAGTCAGAAAAGAGGACAGGGTTTTTACTACGAGCAGTACTTC.

The sample holds one count of this clone. The chain recombines TRBV29-1 with TRBJ2-6; D not certain. This CDR3 contains 14 residues. Germline V gives CDR1 SQVTM, CDR2 ANQGSEA. Between the trimmed V and J ends, which lost 1 base and 8 bases, there was a span of 12 bases. CDR3 amino acids: CSVEADHSPNVLTF. CDR3 DNA sequence: TGCAGCGTTGAAGCTGACCACAGTCCCAACGTCCTGACTTTC. The full variable domain, in which reference TRBV29-1 and TRBJ2-6 provide the parts outside the CDR3, is SAVISQKPSRDICQRGTSLTIQCQVDSQVTMMFWYRQQPGQSLTLIATANQGSEATYESGFVIDKFPISRPNLTFSTLTVSNMSPEDSSIYLCSVEADHSPNVLTFGAGSRLTVL.